The text below deals with one T cell receptor beta chain. These data originate in a study of blood T cell repertoires in COVID-19. About the study: Nucleic acid was either cDNA or gDNA, and it came from T cells, B-cell-depleted T cells, or PBMCs.

The authors' processing: From reference gene primer amplification, estimates of nucleated cell counts were derived. The repertoire was sequenced with immunoSEQ multiplex PCR; TCRdb's copy has only in-frame clones and lacks some. That table supplies the V and J calls and clone size; D and trimming were determined from the DNA. The table shows 150,000 to 170,000 clones, with around 80% occurring only once. Participants came from about 23 US areas, aged about 18 to 100 years. Recovery among Cohort 3 donors was established by two negative PCRs, clearance, or symptom resolution. Germline V gives CDR1 SGHVS, CDR2 FQNEAQ. The CDR3 contains 16 residues. V dropped 5 bases and J dropped 5 bases, with 18 bases sitting between them.

Sample: PBMCs or T cells enriched from blood (not recorded which). The chain employs TRBV7-8 and TRBJ1-4; tentative D call: TRBD1 (6 bases). The receptor's source is a man in his fifties or sixties who had recovered from COVID-19. CDR3 DNA sequence: TGTGCCAGCAGCGTAGACGCCAGGGGATCAAATGAAAAACTGTTTTTT. It yields the protein CASSVDARGSNEKLFF.